The 14 T cell receptor beta chains reported below all come from one sample, sequenced in a study of blood T cell repertoires in COVID-19. Assay used: immunoSEQ multiplex PCR; TCRdb lists only in-frame clones, some missing. There are 78,000 or so clones in the sample; about four fifths occur only once, and around 12% lies in the top ten. Sequencing was done on a sample of peripheral blood. The receptor set was obtained from a man older than 75 with acute or convalescent COVID-19.

The V call is TRBV19, the J call TRBJ2-2, with D unclear. This CDR3 comprises 13 residues. V lost 6 bases and J 8 bases, leaving 13 bases between the germline ends. Germline loops: CDR1 LNHDA, CDR2 SQIVND (reference sequence). The CDR3 bases are TGTGCCAGTAGGAGGATGGTCGTGGGGGAGCTGTTTTTT. It codes for CASRRMVVGELFF.

This clone turned up a few times. The chain uses TRBV3-1 (or the pseudogene TRBV3-2) and TRBJ1-4, with TRBD1 identical over 7 bases. The CDR3 is 14 amino acids. The V gene end was trimmed by 4 bases and the J gene end by 4 bases; junction bases not matched to a gene: 3. Per the germline V gene, CDR1 is LGHDT and CDR2 is YNNKEL (reference sequence). CDR3 sequence: CASSPTGVNEKLFF. The CDR3, as DNA: TGTGCCAGCAGCCCCACAGGGGTTAATGAAAAACTGTTTTTT.

The rearrangement uses TRBV3-1 (or the pseudogene TRBV3-2) and TRBJ1-4; D remains ambiguous. The CDR3 runs to 15 residues. CDR1 is LGHDT, CDR2 YNNKEL, per germline (reference sequence). V lost 2 bases to trimming and J lost 0 bases, with 7 bases between them. The CDR3 is CASSQQVATNEKLFF. CDR3 bases: TGTGCCAGCAGCCAACAGGTGGCAACTAATGAAAAACTGTTTTTT.

This rearrangement joins TRBV5-1 to TRBJ2-1; 7 bases fit TRBD1. Germline loops: CDR1 SGHRS, CDR2 YFSETQ. This CDR3 is 16 amino acids long. V gave up 4 bases and J gave up 6 bases; unmatched junction bases: 13. The CDR3 here is CASSPNPGGSSNEQFF. Here the CDR3 DNA reads TGCGCCAGCAGCCCGAATCCAGGGGGTAGTAGCAATGAGCAGTTCTTC.

The gene calls are TRBV5-4 and TRBJ1-1; D is ambiguous. Trimming took off 10 bases at V and 2 bases at J, with 9 bases between the two ends. The CDR3 is 11 amino acids. Germline CDR1 is SGHNT and CDR2 is YYREEE (reference sequence). For the CDR3, the DNA is TGTGCCGTCGAGGTCAACACTGAAGCTTTCTTT. This gives the protein CAVEVNTEAFF.

The chain uses TRBV5-4 and TRBJ2-5, with 12 bases aligning to TRBD1. This CDR3 region has 19 residues. Per germline, CDR1 SGHNT and CDR2 YYREEE (reference sequence). V shed 3 bases and J 5 bases; nucleotides not matched to a gene: 17. CDR3 coding DNA: TGTGCCAGCAGCTCCCCCATGGGACAGGGGGCGCGTGGGGGTGAGACCCAGTACTTC. Protein sequence: CASSSPMGQGARGGETQYF.

The rearrangement joins TRBV11-2 to TRBJ1-2, with 9 bases lining up with TRBD1. Germline V CDR1 and CDR2: SGHAT, FQNNGV. This CDR3 has 16 amino acids. The V segment lost 4 bases and the J segment 4 bases; nucleotides outside the gene matches: 10. CDR3 in DNA: TGTGCCAGCAGCTCAGCACAGGGGGCTCAATTCTATGGCTACACCTTC. This gives the protein CASSSAQGAQFYGYTF.

This chain links TRBV29-1 with TRBJ2-5; weak D call: TRBD2 (6 bases). Per the germline V gene, CDR1 is SQVTM and CDR2 is ANQGSEA. This CDR3 has 15 residues. Trimming shortened V by 7 bases and J by 3 bases, and 21 bases separated the two germline ends. For the CDR3, the DNA is TGCAGCGGAGGTCGGGGAGGCAGCGATGAAGAGACCCAGTACTTC. Amino acid sequence: CSGGRGGSDEETQYF.

This clone was observed once. V gene TRBV24-1 combines with J gene TRBJ2-1; TRBD1 might be the D (6 bases). The CDR3 extends over 14 amino acids. CDR1 is KGHDR and CDR2 is SFDVKD in the germline V gene. V gave up 5 bases and J gave up 5 bases, with 12 bases separating them. The CDR3 loop is CATSGGTGNNEQFF. CDR3 bases: TGTGCCACCAGTGGGGGTACAGGGAACAATGAGCAGTTCTTC.

The rearrangement joins TRBV27 to TRBJ1-1, with 12 positions matching TRBD1. Germline V gives CDR1 MNHEY, CDR2 SMNVEV (reference sequence). The CDR3 is made up of 18 amino acids. Trimming removed 2 bases from V and 4 bases from J; junction bases left unmatched: 11. The CDR3 nucleotides read TGTGCCAGCAGTTTACTGGGACAGGGGGCGGCCCCCAGCACTGAAGCTTTCTTT. It translates to CASSLLGQGAAPSTEAFF.

V gene TRBV5-8 combines with J gene TRBJ1-5, with D maybe TRBD1 (6 bases). Trimming cost V 5 bases and J 3 bases, with 15 bases left between them. Germline V CDR1 and CDR2: SGHTS, YDEGEE. CDR3 length: 15 amino acids. CDR3 amino acids: CASRLARGNNQPQHF. The CDR3 region has the DNA TGTGCCAGCAGGCTTGCGAGGGGGAACAATCAGCCCCAGCATTTT.

The chain recombines TRBV5-1 with TRBJ1-1; the match to TRBD1 covers 7 bases. After removal of 0 bases from V and 4 bases from J, the junction contained 3 bases not matched to a gene. Germline V lookup: CDR1 SGHRS, CDR2 YFSETQ. This CDR3 has 14 amino acids. CDR3 DNA: TGCGCCAGCAGCTTGGCCAGGGGGGCCACTGAAGCTTTCTTT. This gives the protein CASSLARGATEAFF. Looking up the rest from reference TRBV5-1 and TRBJ1-1 gives the full variable domain: KAGVTQTPRYLIKTRGQQVTLSCSPISGHRSVSWYQQTPGQGLQFLFEYFSETQRNKGNFPGRFSGRQFSNSRSEMNVSTLELGDSALYLCASSLARGATEAFFGQGTRLTVV.

CDR3 coding DNA: TGTGCCAGTACAGGGGATACCACTGAAGCTTTCTTT. The encoded protein is CASTGDTTEAFF. The chain joins TRBV11-1 to TRBJ1-1, with 7 bases lining up with TRBD1. There are 12 residues in the CDR3. In germline, CDR1 is SGHAT, CDR2 FQDESV (reference sequence). V dropped 9 bases and J dropped 4; count of bases not matched to a gene: 5.

This chain links TRBV2 with TRBJ1-1; 8 positions agree with TRBD1. The CDR3 has 12 amino acids. CDR1 is SNHLY and CDR2 is FYNNEI in the germline V gene. J was trimmed by 8 bases and V by 6 bases; bases with no gene match: 5. The CDR3, as DNA: TGTGCCAGCAGGAGGACAGGGTCAGAAGCTTTCTTT. This encodes CASRRTGSEAFF.